The T cell receptor (beta chain) described here comes from a study of blood T cell repertoires in COVID-19. The overall study: Acute and convalescent COVID-19 specimens originated in the United States, Italy and Spain. T cells, B-cell-depleted T cells, or PBMCs provided the cDNA or gDNA that served as material.

Per the original methods: Reference gene primer amplification gave nucleated cell count estimates. The repertoire was sequenced with immunoSEQ multiplex PCR; TCRdb's copy has only in-frame clones and lacks some. Clone size and the V and J calls come from that table; the DNA yielded D and trimming. The repertoire holds just under 20,000 clones, with 85% to 95% as singletons. Germline CDR1 is MGHRA and CDR2 is YSYEKL. The CDR3 extends over 12 amino acids. V dropped 0 bases and J dropped 14 bases, with 8 bases sitting between them. V usage is TRBV4-1 and J usage is TRBJ1-6; no reliable D call. The sample taken for sequencing was peripheral blood. The clonotype comes from a woman aged 50 to 60 with active COVID-19. The CDR3 bases are TGCGCCAGCAGCCAAGATGGAGGCACCCTCCACTTT. Translated, it gives CASSQDGGTLHF.